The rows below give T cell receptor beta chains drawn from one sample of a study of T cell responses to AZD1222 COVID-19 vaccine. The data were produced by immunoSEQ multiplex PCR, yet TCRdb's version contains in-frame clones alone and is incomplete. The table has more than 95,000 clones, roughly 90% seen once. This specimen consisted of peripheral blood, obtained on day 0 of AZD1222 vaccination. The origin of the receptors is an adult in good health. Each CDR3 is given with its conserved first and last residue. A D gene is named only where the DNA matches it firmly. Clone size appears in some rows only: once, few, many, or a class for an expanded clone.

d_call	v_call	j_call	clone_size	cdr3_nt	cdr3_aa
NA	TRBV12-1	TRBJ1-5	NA	TGTGCCAGCAGCTTTGGGGGGGGAGAAAATCAGCCCCAGCATTTT	CASSFGGGENQPQHF
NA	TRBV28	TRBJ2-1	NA	TGTGCCAGCAGTTTTTTTGGTGAGCAGTTCTTC	CASSFFGEQFF
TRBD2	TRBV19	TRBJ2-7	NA	TGTGCCAGTAGCCTGACTAGCGGGAGATACAACGAGCAGTACTTC	CASSLTSGRYNEQYF
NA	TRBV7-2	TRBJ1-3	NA	TGTGCCAGCAGCTCCCCCCTACACTCTGGAAACACCATATATTTT	CASSSPLHSGNTIYF
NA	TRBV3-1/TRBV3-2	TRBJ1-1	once	TGTGCCAGCAGCCAACTGGGCCCGAACACTGAAGCTTTCTTT	CASSQLGPNTEAFF
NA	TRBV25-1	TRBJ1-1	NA	TGTGCCAGCAACGGAGGGGGTAGTGCTTTCTTT	CASNGGGSAFF
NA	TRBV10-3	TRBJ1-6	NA	TGTGCCATCAATCGGGAATTCGGTAATTCACCCCTCCACTTT	CAINREFGNSPLHF
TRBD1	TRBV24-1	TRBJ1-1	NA	TGTGCCACCAGTGACTCAGGACAGGGTGGCACTGAAGCTTTCTTT	CATSDSGQGGTEAFF
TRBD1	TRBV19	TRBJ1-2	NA	TGTGCCAGTAGTACGCAGGGGGGGTTCAACTATGGCTACACCTTC	CASSTQGGFNYGYTF
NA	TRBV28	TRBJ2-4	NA	TGTGCCAGCAGTCGACCCCGGTTAGGGGGTGAAGAAAACATTCAGTACTTC	CASSRPRLGGEENIQYF
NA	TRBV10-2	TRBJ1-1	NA	TGCGCCAGCAGTCGACGGATGAACACTGAAGCTTTCTTT	CASSRRMNTEAFF
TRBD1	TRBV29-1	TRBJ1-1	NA	TGCAGCGTCTACAGGGGGCTGAACACTGAAGCTTTCTTT	CSVYRGLNTEAFF
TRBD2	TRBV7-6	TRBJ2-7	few	TGTGCCAGCAGCCCGGGGACTAGCGGGAGCGATAGCTCCTACGAGCAGTACTTC	CASSPGTSGSDSSYEQYF
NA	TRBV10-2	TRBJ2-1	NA	TGCGCCTCTGCCGATGTAGCGGTTTACAATGAGCAGTTCTTC	CASADVAVYNEQFF
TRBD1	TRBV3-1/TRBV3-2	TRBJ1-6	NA	TGTGCCAGCAGCCAACCGGGACAGGGGCCTTCACCCCTCCACTTT	CASSQPGQGPSPLHF
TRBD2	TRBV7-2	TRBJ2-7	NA	TGTGCCAGCAGCTTAATTTACGGGAGGGCCTCCTACGAGCAGTACTTC	CASSLIYGRASYEQYF
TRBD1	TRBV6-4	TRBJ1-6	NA	TGTGCCAGCAGACAGGGGTGGAATTCACCCCTCCACTTT	CASRQGWNSPLHF
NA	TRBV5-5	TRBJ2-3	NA	TGTGCCAGCAGCAACCTTCTAAACCCCACAACAGATACGCAGTATTTT	CASSNLLNPTTDTQYF
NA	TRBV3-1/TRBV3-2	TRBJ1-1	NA	TGTGCCAGCAGCCCCCGTCCTGCAAGAGAAGCTTTCTTT	CASSPRPAREAFF
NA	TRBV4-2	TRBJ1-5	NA	TGTGCCAGCAGCCAAGATCCGAGGGCCCAATCGTCCAGCAATCAGCCCCAGCATTTT	CASSQDPRAQSSSNQPQHF
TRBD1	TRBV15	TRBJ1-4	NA	TGTGCCACCAGCAGCCCCAGGGGGCAAACTAATGAAAAACTGTTTTTT	CATSSPRGQTNEKLFF
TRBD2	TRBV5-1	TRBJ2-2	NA	TGCGCCAGCACGCTCATAGCGGGCCAGACCACCGGGGAGCTGTTTTTT	CASTLIAGQTTGELFF
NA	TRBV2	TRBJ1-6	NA	TGTGCCAGCGAGGGGTCAGGAAAAAACTATAATTCACCCCTCCACTTT	CASEGSGKNYNSPLHF
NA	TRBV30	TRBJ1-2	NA	TGTGCCTGGAGTGTACACGGGAACTATGGCTACACCTTC	CAWSVHGNYGYTF
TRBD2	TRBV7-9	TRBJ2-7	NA	TGTGCCAGCAGCCCCAGCGGGAGCCAGGACGAGCAGTACTTC	CASSPSGSQDEQYF
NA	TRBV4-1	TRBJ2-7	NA	TGCGCCAGCAGCCAAATGGGACAAAACTACGAGCAGTACTTC	CASSQMGQNYEQYF
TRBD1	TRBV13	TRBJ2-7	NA	TGTGCCAGCAGCTATATTGGGACAGGGGGCGATTCCCCCCACGAGCAGTACTTC	CASSYIGTGGDSPHEQYF
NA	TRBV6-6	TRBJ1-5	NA	TGTGCCAGCAGTTACTCGGTCGGCTTTCAGCCCCAGCATTTT	CASSYSVGFQPQHF
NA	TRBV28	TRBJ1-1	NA	TGTGCCAGCAGCCTGAGGAACACTGAAGCTTTCTTT	CASSLRNTEAFF
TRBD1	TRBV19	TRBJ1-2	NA	TGTGCCAGTAGTCCGGGACAGGGGATAACTTGGGGCTACACCTTC	CASSPGQGITWGYTF
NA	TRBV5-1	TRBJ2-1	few	TGCGCCAGCAGCTTGGAAGCTAATGAGCAGTTCTTC	CASSLEANEQFF
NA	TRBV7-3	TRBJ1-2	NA	TGTGCCAGCAGCTTAAATGGGGTGCGAGGCTACACCTTC	CASSLNGVRGYTF
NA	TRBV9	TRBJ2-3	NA	TGTGCCAGCAGCGTAGTAGGAGAGGTAACAGATACGCAGTATTTT	CASSVVGEVTDTQYF
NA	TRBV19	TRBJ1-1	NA	TGTGCCAGTAGTATTGGGTCGGGGGTCGACACTGAAGCTTTCTTT	CASSIGSGVDTEAFF
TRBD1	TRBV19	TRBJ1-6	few	TGTGCCAGTAGTAGCCAGACAGGGGACGGTTCACCCCTCCACTTT	CASSSQTGDGSPLHF
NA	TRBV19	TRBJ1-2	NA	TGTGCCAGTAGTATTTTTGGGGACTATGGCTACACCTTC	CASSIFGDYGYTF
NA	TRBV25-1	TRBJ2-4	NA	TGTGCCAGCAGTTCTATGGGGGGGCAGGACAAAAACATTCAGTACTTC	CASSSMGGQDKNIQYF
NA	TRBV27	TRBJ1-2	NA	TGTGCCAGCAGACGGGACATTCCTAACTATGGCTACACCTTC	CASRRDIPNYGYTF
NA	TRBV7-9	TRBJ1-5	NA	TGTGCCAGCAGCCCGACAGCAACTGGGGGACAGCCCCAGCATTTT	CASSPTATGGQPQHF
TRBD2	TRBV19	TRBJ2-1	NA	TGTGCCAGTAGTTGGAGCGGGACCTACAATGAGCAGTTCTTC	CASSWSGTYNEQFF
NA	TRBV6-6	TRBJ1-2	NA	TGTGCCAGCAGCTTCGAGGGGGGGGCCTATGGCTACACCTTC	CASSFEGGAYGYTF
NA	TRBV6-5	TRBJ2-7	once	TGTGCCAGCAGTTCGGTACAGGACAACGAGCAGTACTTC	CASSSVQDNEQYF
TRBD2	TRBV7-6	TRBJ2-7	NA	TGTGCCAGCACCTCTAGCGGGGGGGCTATGAACGAGCAGTACTTC	CASTSSGGAMNEQYF
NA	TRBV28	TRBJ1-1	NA	TGTGCCATTACAAGGAGGGGTTCAAAAGCTTTCTTT	CAITRRGSKAFF
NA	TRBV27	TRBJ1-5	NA	TGTGCCAGCAGTTTATCCCCCGGGGGCGGTCAGCCCCAGCATTTT	CASSLSPGGGQPQHF
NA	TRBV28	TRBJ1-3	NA	TGTGCCAGCAGTTTACCGGGGCTAGGTAGGGCTGGAAACACCATATATTTT	CASSLPGLGRAGNTIYF
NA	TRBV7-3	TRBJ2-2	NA	TGTGCCAGCAGCTTATCCGGGGGCACCACCGGGGAGCTGTTTTTT	CASSLSGGTTGELFF
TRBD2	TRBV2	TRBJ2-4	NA	TGTGCCAGCAGTGTTAGCGGGGGCTATTTAGCCAAAAACATTCAGTACTTC	CASSVSGGYLAKNIQYF
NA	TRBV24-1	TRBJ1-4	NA	TGTGCCACCAGTGATTTCGAGGGGGAAAAACTGTTTTTT	CATSDFEGEKLFF
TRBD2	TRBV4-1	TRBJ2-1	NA	TGCGCCAGCAGCCGGGAGGGGGTGACTAGCGGAGCTAAAAATGAGCAGTTCTTC	CASSREGVTSGAKNEQFF
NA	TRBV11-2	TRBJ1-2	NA	TGTGCCAGCAGCCCGGGTGGAGGAAACTATGGCTACACCTTC	CASSPGGGNYGYTF
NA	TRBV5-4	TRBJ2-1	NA	TGTGCCAGCAGCTTTCTCGGTGGGAATGAGCAGTTCTTC	CASSFLGGNEQFF
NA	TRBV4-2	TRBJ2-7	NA	TGTGCCAGCAGCCAAGGACAACAGCTCTACGAGCAGTACTTC	CASSQGQQLYEQYF
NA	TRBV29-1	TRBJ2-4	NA	TGCAGCGTTAGGAGTGGGGCCAAAAACATTCAGTACTTC	CSVRSGAKNIQYF
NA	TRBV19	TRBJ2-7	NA	TGTGCCAGTAGTAACCCCGAAGGGGGGCGACGGGAGCAGTACTTC	CASSNPEGGRREQYF
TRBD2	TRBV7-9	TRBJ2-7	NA	TGTGCCAGCAGCTTCGGTAGCGGGAGGCCCTCCTACGAGCAGTACTTC	CASSFGSGRPSYEQYF
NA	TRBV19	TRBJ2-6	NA	TGTGCCAGTAGTCCTTCAGGCTCTGGGGCCAACGTCCTGACTTTC	CASSPSGSGANVLTF
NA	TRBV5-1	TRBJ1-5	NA	TGCGCCAGCAGCTTGGGCAGGGATTCGGCCCAGCATTTT	CASSLGRDSAQHF
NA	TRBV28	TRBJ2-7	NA	TGTGCCAGCAGTTCTTACAGGAACTCCTACGAGCAGTACTTC	CASSSYRNSYEQYF